This T cell receptor (beta chain) was recorded in a study of vaccination effects on CD4 cells after COVID-19. Overall study results and limits: Common cold coronavirus cross-reactivity was shown by only 1 of 255 vaccine-induced clones in healthy vaccinees.

The assay was immunoSEQ multiplex PCR, and TCRdb's table has in-frame clones only and misses some. The data hold about 20,000 clones, with 65% to 85% observed a single time. This CDR3 is 15 amino acids long. The germline V and J ends were trimmed by 0 bases and 7 bases, with 15 bases remaining between them. CDR1 is LNHNV and CDR2 is YYDKDF in the germline V gene (reference sequence). Worth noting for this clone: Its antigen is as yet unknown.

Antigen-specific CD4+ T cell clonotypes were called by their expansion after viral peptide-pool culture in ViraFEST. Culturing for 9 to 10 days preceded CD4+ T cell isolation. Vaccinated recipients, who were negative for nucleocapsid antibodies, had no history of SARS-CoV-2 infection. The clonotype originates from a human donor who received a COVID-19 vaccine. The starting material was CD4+ T cells from PBMCs cultured with HCoV-NL63 spike peptides, obtained before COVID-19 vaccination. The V gene is TRBV15, the J gene TRBJ1-2, with D perhaps TRBD1 (5 bases). The CDR3 DNA follows: TGTGCCACCAGCAGAGATGGTCGCAGGGAGGGTGGCTACACCTTC. This gives the protein CATSRDGRREGGYTF.